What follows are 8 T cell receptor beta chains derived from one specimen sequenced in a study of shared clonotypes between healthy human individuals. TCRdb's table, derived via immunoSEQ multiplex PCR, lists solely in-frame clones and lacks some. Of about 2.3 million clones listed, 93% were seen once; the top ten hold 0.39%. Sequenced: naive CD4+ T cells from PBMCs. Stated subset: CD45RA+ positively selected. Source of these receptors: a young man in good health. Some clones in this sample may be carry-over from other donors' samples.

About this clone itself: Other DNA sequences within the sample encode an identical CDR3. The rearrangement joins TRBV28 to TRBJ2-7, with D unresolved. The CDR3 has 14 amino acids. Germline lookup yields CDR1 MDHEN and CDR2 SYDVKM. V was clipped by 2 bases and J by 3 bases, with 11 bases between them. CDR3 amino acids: CASSLVGTNYEQYF. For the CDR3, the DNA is TGTGCCAGCAGTTTAGTGGGAACCAACTACGAGCAGTACTTC.

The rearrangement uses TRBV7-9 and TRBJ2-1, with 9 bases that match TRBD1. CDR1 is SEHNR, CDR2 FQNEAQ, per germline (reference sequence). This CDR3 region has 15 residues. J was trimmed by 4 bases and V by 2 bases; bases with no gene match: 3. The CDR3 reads CASSLRQGEYNEQFF. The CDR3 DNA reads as TGTGCCAGCAGCTTACGACAGGGGGAATACAATGAGCAGTTCTTC.

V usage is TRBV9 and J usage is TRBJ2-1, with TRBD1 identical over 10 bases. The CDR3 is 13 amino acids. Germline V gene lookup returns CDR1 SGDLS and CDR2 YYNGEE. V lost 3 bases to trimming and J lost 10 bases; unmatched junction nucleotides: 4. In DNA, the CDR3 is TGTGCCAGCAGCGGGACAGGGGGAGGGGAGCAGTTCTTC. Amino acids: CASSGTGGGEQFF.

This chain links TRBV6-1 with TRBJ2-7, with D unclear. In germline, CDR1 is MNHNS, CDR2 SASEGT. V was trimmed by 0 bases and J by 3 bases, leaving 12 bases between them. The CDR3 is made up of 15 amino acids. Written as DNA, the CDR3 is TGTGCCAGCAGTGAAGCGCCGCCAGCAAACTACGAGCAGTACTTC. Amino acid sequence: CASSEAPPANYEQYF.

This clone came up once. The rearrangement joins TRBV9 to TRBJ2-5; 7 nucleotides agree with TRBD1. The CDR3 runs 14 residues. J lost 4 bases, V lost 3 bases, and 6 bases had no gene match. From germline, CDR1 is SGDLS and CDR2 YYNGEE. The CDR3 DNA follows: TGTGCCAGCAGCGCGGCACAGGGGAGAGAGACCCAGTACTTC. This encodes CASSAAQGRETQYF.

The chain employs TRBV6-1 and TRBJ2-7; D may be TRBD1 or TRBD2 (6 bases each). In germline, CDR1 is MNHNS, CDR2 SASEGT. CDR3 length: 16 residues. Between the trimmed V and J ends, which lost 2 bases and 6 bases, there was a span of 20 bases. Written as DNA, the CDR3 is TGTGCCAGCAGTGAACTGGCTAGGGGGAGGTTTGCCGAGCAGTACTTC. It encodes CASSELARGRFAEQYF.

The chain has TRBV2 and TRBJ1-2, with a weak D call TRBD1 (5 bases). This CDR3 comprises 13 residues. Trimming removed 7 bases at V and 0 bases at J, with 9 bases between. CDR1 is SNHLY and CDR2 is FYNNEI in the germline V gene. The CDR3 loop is CASKRGPNYGYTF. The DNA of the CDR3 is TGTGCCAGCAAACGGGGCCCTAACTATGGCTACACCTTC.

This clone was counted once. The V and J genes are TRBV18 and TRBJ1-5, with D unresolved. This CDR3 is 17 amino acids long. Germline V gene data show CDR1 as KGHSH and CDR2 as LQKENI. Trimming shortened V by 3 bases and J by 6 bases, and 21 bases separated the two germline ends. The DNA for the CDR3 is TGTGCCAGCTCACCGGACCCCCGGGAACCGGGGAGTCAGCCCCAGCATTTT. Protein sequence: CASSPDPREPGSQPQHF.